This note documents a single TCR beta chain sequence. Its antigen is undetermined. These data belong to a study of T cell responses to AZD1222 COVID-19 vaccine. Study findings and constraints: Possibly, clonal diversity was underestimated; donors were largely white British and included more females.

Method: immunoSEQ multiplex PCR; TCRdb's copy keeps in-frame clones and lacks some. The sample consists of about 160,000 clones, over 75% of them appearing once. With 5 bases clipped from V and 9 bases from J, the junction kept 7 bases outside the gene matches. Germline assignment: CDR1 SGHAT and CDR2 FQNNGV. This CDR3 comprises 15 residues. The sample in question was peripheral blood, obtained on day 0 of AZD1222 vaccination. The sequence derives from an adult in good health. The genes are TRBV11-2 and TRBJ2-1; TRBD2 agrees at 13 bases. The DNA of the CDR3 is TGTGCCAGCAGCGTACTAGCGGGGGGGCCCAGTGAGCAGTTCTTC. Protein sequence: CASSVLAGGPSEQFF.